This T cell receptor beta chain originates from a study of T cells after yellow fever vaccination. Broader study findings: Just a small share of clonotypes turned up in the CD4 compartment as well as the CD8 compartment. Detected again after the booster were most primary-vaccination clones, at nearly 97% CD4 and approximately 90% CD8.

This clonotype was observed a handful of times. The target antigen is unknown. The 5'RACE template-switching step produced TCR cDNA and added a universal primer site and UMIs. From the 5' RACE reads, TCRdb called clonotypes with MiXCR, one entry per CDR3 protein. The sample lists hundreds of thousands of distinct CDR3 sequences, about 3.5% occurring once. The V gene end was trimmed by 0 bases and the J gene end by 6 bases; junction bases not matched to a gene: 4. This CDR3 spans 15 amino acids. This clonotype originated in a young man who received the YFV17D yellow fever vaccine. The input for sequencing was PBMCs, taken on the day of the yellow fever booster vaccination. The chain carries TRBV12-3 or TRBV12-4 and TRBJ2-5; 10 positions match TRBD1. In DNA form, the CDR3 reads TGTGCCAGCAGTTTAGCGGGGACAGGGGCCAAGACCCAGTACTTC. Protein: CASSLAGTGAKTQYF.